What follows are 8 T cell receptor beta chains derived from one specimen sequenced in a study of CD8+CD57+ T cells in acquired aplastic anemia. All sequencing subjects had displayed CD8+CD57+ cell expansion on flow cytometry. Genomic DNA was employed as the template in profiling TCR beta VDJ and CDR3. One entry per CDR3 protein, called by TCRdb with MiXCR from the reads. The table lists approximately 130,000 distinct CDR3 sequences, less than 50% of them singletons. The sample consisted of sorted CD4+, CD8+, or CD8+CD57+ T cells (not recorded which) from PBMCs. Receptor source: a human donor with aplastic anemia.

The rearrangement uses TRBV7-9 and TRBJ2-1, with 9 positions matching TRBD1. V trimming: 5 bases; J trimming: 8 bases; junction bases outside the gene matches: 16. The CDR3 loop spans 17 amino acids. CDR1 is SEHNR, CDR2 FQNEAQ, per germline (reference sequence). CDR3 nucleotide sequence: TGTGCCAGCAGCCCTGGACAGGGGATTATCTTGGAATATGAGCAGTTCTTC. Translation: CASSPGQGIILEYEQFF. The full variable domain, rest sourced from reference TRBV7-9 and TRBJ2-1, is DTGVSQNPRHKITKRGQNVTFRCDPISEHNRLYWYRQTLGQGPEFLTYFQNEAQLEKSRLLSDRFSAERPKGSFSTLEIQRTEQGDSAMYLCASSPGQGIILEYEQFFGPGTRLTVL.

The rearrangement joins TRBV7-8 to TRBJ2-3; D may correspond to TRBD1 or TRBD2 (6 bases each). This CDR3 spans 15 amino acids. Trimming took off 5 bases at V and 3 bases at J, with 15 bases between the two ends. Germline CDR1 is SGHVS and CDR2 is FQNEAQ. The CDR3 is CASSEPGAGTDTQYF. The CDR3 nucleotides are TGTGCCAGCAGCGAGCCGGGGGCTGGGACAGATACGCAGTATTTT.

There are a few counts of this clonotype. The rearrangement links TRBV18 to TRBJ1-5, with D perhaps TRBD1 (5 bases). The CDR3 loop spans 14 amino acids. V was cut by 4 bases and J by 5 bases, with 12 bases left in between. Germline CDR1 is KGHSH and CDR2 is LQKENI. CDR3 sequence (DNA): TGTGCCAGCTCACGGGGGTCGCAGGATCAGCCCCAGCATTTT. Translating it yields CASSRGSQDQPQHF.

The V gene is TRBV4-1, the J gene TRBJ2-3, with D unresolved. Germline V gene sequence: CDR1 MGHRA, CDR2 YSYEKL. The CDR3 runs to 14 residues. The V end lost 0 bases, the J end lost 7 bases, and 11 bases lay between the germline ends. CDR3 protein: CASSQDRSTHTQYF. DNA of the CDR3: TGCGCCAGCAGCCAAGATCGGTCTACCCATACGCAGTATTTT.

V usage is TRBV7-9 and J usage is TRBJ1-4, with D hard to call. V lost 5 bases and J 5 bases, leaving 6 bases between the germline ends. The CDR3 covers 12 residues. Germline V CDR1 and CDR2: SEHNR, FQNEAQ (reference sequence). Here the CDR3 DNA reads TGTGCCAGCAGCCATCCCAATGAAAAACTGTTTTTT. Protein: CASSHPNEKLFF.

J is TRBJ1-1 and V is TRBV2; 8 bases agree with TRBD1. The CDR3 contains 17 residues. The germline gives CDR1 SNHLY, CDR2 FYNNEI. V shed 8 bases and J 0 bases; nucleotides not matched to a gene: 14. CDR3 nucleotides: TGTGCCAGCGGGCCAGGGGGCCTGGCGCATATGAACACTGAAGCTTTCTTT. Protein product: CASGPGGLAHMNTEAFF.

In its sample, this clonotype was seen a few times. CDR3 bases: TGTGCCAGCTCACCGCCGGGATCCTACGAGCAGTACTTC. This gives the protein CASSPPGSYEQYF. The chain carries TRBV18 and TRBJ2-7; D is perhaps TRBD2 (5 bases). The length of the CDR3 is 13 residues. V was trimmed by 3 bases and J by 1 base, leaving 7 bases between them. Germline CDR1 and CDR2: KGHSH and LQKENI.

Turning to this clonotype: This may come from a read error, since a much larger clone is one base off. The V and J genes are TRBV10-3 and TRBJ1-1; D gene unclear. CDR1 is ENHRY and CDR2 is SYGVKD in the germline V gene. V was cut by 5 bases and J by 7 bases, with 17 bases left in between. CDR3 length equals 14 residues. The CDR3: CAISYSRNVGEAFF. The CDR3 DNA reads TGTGCCATCAGTTACTCCCGAAACGTGGGTGAAGCTTTCTTT.